One sample yielded the 3 T cell receptor beta chains listed below, sequenced in a study of identical twins. A single record per CDR3 protein comes from TCRdb applying MiXCR to the 5' RACE reads. The table includes some 1,700,000 distinct CDR3 sequences, less than 35% detected once. The sequenced material came from cord blood. These receptors came from a newborn girl in good health.

This clonotype was counted a few times. CDR3 residues: CASSLKGLAGVYEQYF. In nucleotides, the CDR3 is TGTGCCAGCAGTTTAAAGGGACTAGCGGGGGTCTACGAGCAGTACTTC. V and J are TRBV27 and TRBJ2-7; 14 bases align to TRBD2. The CDR3 totals 16 residues. With 2 bases clipped from V and 3 bases from J, the junction kept 3 bases outside the gene matches. The germline CDR1 and CDR2 sequences are MNHEY and SMNVEV (reference sequence).

The chain recombines TRBV7-8 with TRBJ2-7; a possible D gene is TRBD2 (5 bases). This CDR3 has 15 residues. CDR1 and CDR2 (germline): SGHVS, FQNEAQ. Trimming took off 3 bases at V and 3 bases at J, with 15 bases between the two ends. CDR3 protein: CASSLIPEVYYEQYF. The CDR3 bases are TGTGCCAGCAGCTTGATCCCGGAGGTCTACTACGAGCAGTACTTC.

The V and J genes are TRBV2 and TRBJ2-5; D not certain. Germline V gives CDR1 SNHLY, CDR2 FYNNEI. Trimming pared 4 bases from V and 3 bases from J, leaving 12 bases between. There are 14 residues in the CDR3. Written as DNA, the CDR3 is TGTGCCAGCAGTGGGAGACTGGTTAAAGAGACCCAGTACTTC. It specifies CASSGRLVKETQYF.